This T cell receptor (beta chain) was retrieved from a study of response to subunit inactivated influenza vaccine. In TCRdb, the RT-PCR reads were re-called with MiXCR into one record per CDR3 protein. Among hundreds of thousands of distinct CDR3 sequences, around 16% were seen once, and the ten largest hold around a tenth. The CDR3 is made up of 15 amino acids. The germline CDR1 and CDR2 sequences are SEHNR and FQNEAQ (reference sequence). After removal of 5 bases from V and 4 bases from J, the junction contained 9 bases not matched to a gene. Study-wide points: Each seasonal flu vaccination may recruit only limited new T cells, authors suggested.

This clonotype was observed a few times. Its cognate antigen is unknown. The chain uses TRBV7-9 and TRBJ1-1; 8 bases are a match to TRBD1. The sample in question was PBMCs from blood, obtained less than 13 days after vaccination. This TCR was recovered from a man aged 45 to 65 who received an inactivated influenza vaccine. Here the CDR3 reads CASSAQGAPGTEAFF. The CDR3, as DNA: TGTGCCAGCAGCGCCCAGGGGGCGCCGGGCACTGAAGCTTTCTTT.